These 9 T cell receptor beta chains share one sample of origin, sequenced in a study of cytomegalovirus exposure and HLA in healthy donors. Primers: 60 Vbeta forward and 13 Jbeta reverse. The data were produced by immunoSEQ multiplex PCR, yet TCRdb's version contains in-frame clones alone and is incomplete. Seen here are about 160,000 clones, almost 80% observed once, and the top ten hold 1.3%. Specimen: PBMCs. These receptor sequences come from a woman aged 50 to 65 in good health and CMV-seronegative.

This rearrangement joins TRBV5-6 to TRBJ2-5, with D possibly TRBD2 on 7 matching bases. The CDR3 is 16 amino acids. Germline lookup yields CDR1 SGHDT and CDR2 YYEEEE. The V end was cut by 4 bases, the J end by 0 bases, with 16 bases between. The CDR3 loop is CASSLSGGSNQETQYF. The CDR3 nucleotides are TGTGCCAGCAGCCTATCGGGGGGCAGCAACCAAGAGACCCAGTACTTC.

The gene calls are TRBV5-1 and TRBJ1-2; 8 bases map to TRBD1. V gave up 4 bases and J gave up 14 bases; unmatched junction bases: 13. The germline gives CDR1 SGHRS, CDR2 YFSETQ. The CDR3 consists of 13 residues. CDR3 nucleotide sequence: TGCGCCAGCAGCACTCGGACAGGGCCCATTGTGACCTTC. Translation gives CASSTRTGPIVTF.

For the CDR3, the DNA is TGTGCCAGCAGTCGATCCGCCGGGACAGTTGGGGCCAACGTCCTGACTTTC. It specifies CASSRSAGTVGANVLTF. The rearrangement links TRBV27 to TRBJ2-6; 7 bases fit TRBD1. This CDR3 is built from 17 residues. Per germline, CDR1 MNHEY and CDR2 SMNVEV (reference sequence). J gave up 3 bases and V 5 bases, and 10 bases lay outside the gene matches. Full variable domain (missing parts from reference TRBV27 and TRBJ2-6): EAQVTQNPRYLITVTGKKLTVTCSQNMNHEYMSWYRQDPGLGLRQIYYSMNVEVTDKGDVPEGYKVSRKEKRNFPLILESPSPNQTSLYFCASSRSAGTVGANVLTFGAGSRLTVL.

This chain joins TRBV10-3 and TRBJ2-7; 7 nucleotides match TRBD1. The CDR3 contains 14 residues. CDR1 and CDR2 (germline): ENHRY, SYGVKD. V shed 8 bases, J shed 2 bases, and the junction held 9 bases outside the gene matches. CDR3 protein: CAIARTGETYEQYF. CDR3 DNA: TGTGCCATCGCAAGGACAGGAGAGACCTACGAGCAGTACTTC.

The table lists this clone with a few counts. This chain joins TRBV6-5 and TRBJ2-6, with a weak D call TRBD1 (6 bases). The V end lost 3 bases, the J end lost 0 bases, and 9 bases lay between the germline ends. Germline loops: CDR1 MNHEY, CDR2 SVGAGI. The CDR3 has 16 amino acids. This CDR3 reads CASSYSRGSGANVLTF. The CDR3 DNA follows: TGTGCCAGCAGTTATTCCAGGGGCTCTGGGGCCAACGTCCTGACTTTC.

The chain joins TRBV5-4 to TRBJ2-7; TRBD1 aligns across 7 bases. The J segment lost 0 bases and the V segment lost 3 bases, leaving 15 bases of the junction unmatched. CDR3 length: 18 amino acids. Looked up from germline, CDR1 is SGHNT and CDR2 is YYREEE (reference sequence). CDR3 in DNA: TGTGCCAGCAGCTCGTACCGGACAGGAGACATGATCTCCTACGAGCAGTACTTC. Translation gives CASSSYRTGDMISYEQYF.

The chain uses TRBV28 and TRBJ1-5, with TRBD1 matching over 11 bases. CDR3 length: 16 residues. J gave up 7 bases and V 5 bases, and 10 bases lay outside the gene matches. Germline CDR1 and CDR2: MDHEN and SYDVKM. The chain's CDR3 is CASSPLDRGRGQPQHF. DNA for the CDR3: TGTGCCAGCAGTCCCCTGGACAGGGGGCGAGGGCAGCCCCAGCATTTT.

Notes on this clone: Other DNA sequences within the sample encode an identical CDR3. The chain is built from TRBV5-1 and TRBJ1-2; 8 bases fit TRBD1. Unmatched junction bases numbered 16, after V lost 1 base and J lost 8 bases. CDR1 SGHRS and CDR2 YFSETQ come from the germline V gene. This CDR3 contains 17 residues. The CDR3 is CASSLLATGVSFNGYTF. The CDR3 region has the DNA TGCGCCAGCAGCTTGCTGGCGACAGGGGTCTCTTTTAACGGCTACACCTTC.

V gene TRBV18 combines with J gene TRBJ2-1, with 9 bases aligning to TRBD2. The V and J ends lost 0 bases and 8 bases, in that order; junction bases with no gene match: 11. Germline CDR1 KGHSH, CDR2 LQKENI. This CDR3 contains 17 residues. The CDR3 DNA sequence: TGTGCCAGCTCACCACCGAAAGCGGGGGGCGGATTTTATGAGCAGTTCTTC. Amino acids: CASSPPKAGGGFYEQFF.